The sequence of this T cell receptor beta chain was determined in a study of cytomegalovirus exposure and HLA in healthy donors. At collection, donors were nominally healthy, but unrecorded immune exposures were probable. In the PCR, 60 Vbeta and 13 Jbeta primers were used. TCRdb's table, derived via immunoSEQ multiplex PCR, lists solely in-frame clones and lacks some. The sample holds about 84,000 clones, roughly 61% seen once. With 1 base removed from V and 2 bases from J, the gap between germline ends came to 11 bases. In germline, CDR1 is MGHRA, CDR2 YSYEKL. The CDR3 is made up of 15 amino acids. This sequence joins TRBV4-1 and TRBJ1-1; D possibly corresponds to TRBD1 (5 bases). This TCR derives from a woman aged 40 to 55 in good health and CMV-seropositive. The sequencing sample was made of PBMCs. This CDR3 reads CASSQVTQVNTEAFF. CDR3 coding DNA: TGCGCCAGCAGCCAAGTCACACAGGTAAACACTGAAGCTTTCTTT.